This T cell receptor beta chain comes out of a study of cytomegalovirus exposure and HLA in healthy donors. Whole-study context: In an early release, HLA-typed donors contributed about 80 million unique TCR sequences. Study-level results: Associated with cytomegalovirus, according to the listing, were 150 to 200 TCR beta chains.

On this clone itself: What it binds is unknown.

A multiplex PCR was run with 60 Vbeta primers and 13 Jbeta primers. Sequencing was performed with immunoSEQ multiplex PCR; in TCRdb, only in-frame clones are kept and a portion is missing. This sample has about 250,000 clones, with around 78% found just once. V was clipped by 5 bases and J by 4 bases; unmatched bases: 4. Germline V gene lookup returns CDR1 GTSNPN and CDR2 SVGIG (reference sequence). The CDR3 extends over 12 amino acids. This chain connects TRBV30 to TRBJ1-1; TRBD1 aligns across 7 bases. The sequenced material came from PBMCs. This clonotype was sampled from a boy aged 10-17 years in good health and CMV-seronegative. CDR3 DNA sequence: TGTGCCTGGGGGGACAGACGCACTGAAGCTTTCTTT. Its translation: CAWGDRRTEAFF.